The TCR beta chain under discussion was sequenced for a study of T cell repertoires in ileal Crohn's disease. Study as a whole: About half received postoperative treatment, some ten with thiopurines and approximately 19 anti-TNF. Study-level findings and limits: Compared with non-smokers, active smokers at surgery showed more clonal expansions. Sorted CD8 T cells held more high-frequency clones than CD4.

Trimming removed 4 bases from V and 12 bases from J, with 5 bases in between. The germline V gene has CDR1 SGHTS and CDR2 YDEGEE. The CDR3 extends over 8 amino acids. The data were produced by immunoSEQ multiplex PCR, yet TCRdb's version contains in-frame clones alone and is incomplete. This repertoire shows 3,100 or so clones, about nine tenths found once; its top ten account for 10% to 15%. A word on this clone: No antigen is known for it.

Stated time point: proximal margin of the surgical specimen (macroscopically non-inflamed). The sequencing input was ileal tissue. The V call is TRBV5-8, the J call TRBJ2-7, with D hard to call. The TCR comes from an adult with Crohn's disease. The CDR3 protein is CASSPAYF. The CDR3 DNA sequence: TGTGCCAGCAGCCCGGCGTACTTC.